A single sample is the source of the 28 T cell receptor beta chains below, sequenced in a study of OX40 agonist ivuxolimab in advanced cancers. Library method: the immunoSEQ multiplex PCR assay. TCRdb stores this immuneACCESS table with in-frame sequences only. Part of the clones is absent; in the studies checked, under half of the shortfall reflects unresolved V genes, and no reason is known for the rest. This sample comprises 43,000 or so clones, roughly 89% of them detected only once. The top ten hold 14% of the sample. The starting material was CD4+ or CD8+ T cells sorted from blood, obtained in a trial of the OX40 agonist ivuxolimab. The source is an adult with an advanced solid tumor such as melanoma, head and neck, liver or kidney cancer.

This sequence joins TRBV28 and TRBJ2-7; the match to TRBD1 covers 9 bases. After removal of 6 bases from V and 7 bases from J, the junction contained 10 bases not matched to a gene. This CDR3 region has 14 residues. Germline values: CDR1 MDHEN, CDR2 SYDVKM. The CDR3 region is CASRGTGRSGEQYF. CDR3 coding DNA: TGTGCCAGCAGGGGGACAGGGAGGTCGGGGGAGCAGTACTTC.

The chain uses TRBV7-9 and TRBJ2-1; possible D gene TRBD2, 6 bases. Trimming cost V 5 bases and J 8 bases, with 16 bases left between them. Per the germline V gene, CDR1 is SEHNR and CDR2 is FQNEAQ (reference sequence). The CDR3 is 14 residues long. The CDR3 DNA reads TGTGCCAGCAGCGCAGCCCCGGGCGGGGATGAGCAGTTCTTC. Translating it yields CASSAAPGGDEQFF.

This clone showed up just once. This chain's CDR3 is CASSLGGRDEQYF. CDR3 coding DNA: TGCGCCAGCAGCTTGGGTGGTCGCGACGAGCAGTACTTC. The chain joins TRBV5-1 to TRBJ2-7; D gene ambiguous. Trimming shortened V by 0 bases and J by 5 bases, and 9 bases separated the two germline ends. The CDR3 is made up of 13 amino acids. Germline V lookup: CDR1 SGHRS, CDR2 YFSETQ.

This sequence joins TRBV2 and TRBJ1-5; 10 positions agree with TRBD1. J gave up 1 base and V 6 bases, and 9 bases lay outside the gene matches. From germline, CDR1 is SNHLY and CDR2 FYNNEI. The CDR3 is 17 amino acids. CDR3 region: CASSHRTGGLSNQPQHF. CDR3 nucleotides: TGTGCCAGCAGCCACCGGACAGGGGGTCTAAGCAATCAGCCCCAGCATTTT.

The chain couples TRBV29-1 to TRBJ2-7; D remains unclear. Trimming cost V 6 bases and J 2 bases, with 11 bases left between them. The CDR3 consists of 12 residues. The germline V gene has CDR1 SQVTM and CDR2 ANQGSEA. The CDR3: CSVVDGAYEQYF. The CDR3, as DNA: TGCAGCGTCGTCGACGGAGCCTACGAGCAGTACTTC.

This chain links TRBV6-6 with TRBJ2-1; 7 bases line up with TRBD2. Germline trimming cut 8 bases from V and 2 bases from J; bases unmatched to any gene: 9. Germline V gene sequence: CDR1 MNHNY, CDR2 SVGAGI (reference sequence). The CDR3 is 15 residues long. The CDR3, as DNA: TGTGCCAGCGGGGTGTCAGGGAGGGCCTACAATGAGCAGTTCTTC. This encodes CASGVSGRAYNEQFF.

This chain joins TRBV4-1 and TRBJ2-7, with D perhaps matching TRBD1 (6 bases). The CDR3 contains 14 residues. The germline V gene has CDR1 MGHRA and CDR2 YSYEKL. V lost 3 bases, J lost 6 bases, and 15 bases lay in between. The CDR3 loop is CASSHRDTGTEQYF. DNA of the CDR3: TGCGCCAGCAGCCACCGGGATACAGGGACCGAGCAGTACTTC.

The V gene is TRBV10-3, the J gene TRBJ1-2, with 9 bases lining up with TRBD1. Germline assignment: CDR1 ENHRY and CDR2 SYGVKD. V was pared by 6 bases and J by 2 bases, with 4 bases of the junction left unmatched. The CDR3 runs 14 residues. The CDR3 DNA reads TGTGCCATCAGGGGGGACAGGGAGAACTATGGCTACACCTTC. Translated, it gives CAIRGDRENYGYTF.

This chain joins TRBV28 and TRBJ1-6, with D unresolved. The V end lost 4 bases, the J end lost 8 bases, and 6 bases lay between the germline ends. Per the germline V gene, CDR1 is MDHEN and CDR2 is SYDVKM. The CDR3 extends over 12 amino acids. DNA of the CDR3: TGTGCCAGCAGTTCCGGGGATTCACCCCTCCACTTT. It codes for CASSSGDSPLHF.

A few counts support this clone. This chain joins TRBV29-1 and TRBJ2-5; weak D call: TRBD2 (5 bases). This CDR3 has 12 amino acids. Between the trimmed V and J ends, which lost 8 bases and 3 bases, there was a span of 13 bases. Germline values: CDR1 SQVTM, CDR2 ANQGSEA. The CDR3 DNA is TGCAGCTTCCGCCGGGGTGAAGAGACCCAGTACTTC. It codes for CSFRRGEETQYF.

As for this clone: Its ends do not fully match the called genes, so a read error is possible. The chain has TRBV29-1 and TRBJ2-3, with no clear D. CDR1 and CDR2 (germline): SQVTM, ANQGSEA. The CDR3 totals 9 residues. In DNA, the CDR3 is TGCAGCGTAGAAGATACGCAGTATTTT. This sequence encodes CSVEDTQYF.

This clone showed up just a few times. The chain links TRBV2 to TRBJ2-5; unclear D gene. The CDR3 runs 13 residues. The germline V and J ends were trimmed by 5 bases and 1 base, with 8 bases remaining between them. Per the germline V gene, CDR1 is SNHLY and CDR2 is FYNNEI. CDR3 in amino acids: CASSHLTQETQYF. For the CDR3, the DNA is TGTGCCAGCAGTCATTTGACCCAAGAGACCCAGTACTTC.

This chain connects TRBV7-3 to TRBJ2-1; possible D gene TRBD2, 5 bases. Trimming removed 4 bases from V and 5 bases from J, with 9 bases in between. The CDR3 runs to 13 residues. Per the germline V gene, CDR1 is SGHTA and CDR2 is FQGTGA. The CDR3 DNA reads TGTGCCAGCAGCTCGACGGGAAACAATGAGCAGTTCTTC. Translation gives CASSSTGNNEQFF.

The chain carries TRBV13 and TRBJ2-1; tentatively, D is TRBD1 (6 bases). Trimming cost V 5 bases and J 0 bases, with 11 bases left between them. This CDR3 has 15 amino acids. CDR1 is PRHDT and CDR2 is FYEKMQ in the germline V gene (reference sequence). The DNA of the CDR3 is TGTGCCAGCAGCCCCAGGGGCAGCTCCTACAATGAGCAGTTCTTC. This gives the protein CASSPRGSSYNEQFF.

The CDR3 bases are TGCGCCAGCAGCCAAGGGCGCGCGGTGCAGGTAGGAAACATTCAGTACTTC. Translating gives CASSQGRAVQVGNIQYF. The chain links TRBV4-1 to TRBJ2-4; D uncertain. The CDR3 runs 17 residues. The germline gives CDR1 MGHRA, CDR2 YSYEKL. The V end lost 1 base, the J end lost 6 bases, and 19 bases lay between the germline ends.

The rearrangement uses TRBV27 and TRBJ2-7; 8 nucleotides match TRBD2. The CDR3 runs to 13 residues. V lost 4 bases and J lost 4; bases outside the gene matches: 3. From germline, CDR1 is MNHEY and CDR2 SMNVEV (reference sequence). The CDR3 DNA follows: TGTGCCAGCAGTTCCAGCGGGAGATACGAGCAGTACTTC. Translation: CASSSSGRYEQYF.

The V gene is TRBV11-1, the J gene TRBJ1-1; D is possibly TRBD1 (5 bases). Germline assignment: CDR1 SGHAT and CDR2 FQDESV (reference sequence). The CDR3 length is 14 residues. Trimming shortened V by 1 base and J by 7 bases, and 13 bases separated the two germline ends. CDR3 in DNA: TGTGCCAGCAGCTTAGAATCGGGACTGGGTGAAGCTTTCTTT. Translating gives CASSLESGLGEAFF.

This clone was observed a handful of times. The rearrangement joins TRBV3-1 (or the pseudogene TRBV3-2) to TRBJ1-2; D is undetermined. Germline CDR1 reads LGHDT; CDR2 reads YNNKEL (reference sequence). The CDR3 is 9 amino acids. The germline V and J ends were trimmed by 11 bases and 8 bases, with 9 bases remaining between them. The CDR3 sequence: CAPRGGYTF. The CDR3 region has the DNA TGTGCCCCTAGAGGGGGCTACACCTTC.

The chain combines TRBV5-1 with TRBJ1-2; 7 nucleotides line up with TRBD1. The CDR3 runs to 13 residues. CDR1 is SGHRS, CDR2 YFSETQ, per germline. V was clipped by 2 bases and J by 3 bases; unmatched bases: 1. Here the CDR3 reads CASSLGTDYGYTF. CDR3 DNA: TGCGCCAGCAGCTTAGGGACAGACTATGGCTACACCTTC.

The rearrangement links TRBV10-3 to TRBJ2-7; D not resolved. Germline CDR1 is ENHRY and CDR2 is SYGVKD. The ends were cut back, 3 bases at V and 1 base at J, with 13 bases in the middle. The CDR3 is 15 residues long. Here the CDR3 reads CAISEFESGSYEQYF. The CDR3 DNA follows: TGTGCCATCAGTGAATTTGAGTCAGGATCCTACGAGCAGTACTTC.

The chain recombines TRBV5-1 with TRBJ2-5, with TRBD1 as a possible D gene (5 bases). The V end lost 3 bases, the J end lost 2 bases, and 11 bases lay between the germline ends. The germline V gene encodes CDR1 SGHRS and CDR2 YFSETQ. The CDR3 covers 14 residues. The CDR3 DNA reads TGCGCCAGCAGCTCAGGACACCTTCAAGAGACCCAGTACTTC. It encodes CASSSGHLQETQYF.

The chain is built from TRBV5-1 and TRBJ1-2; D uncertain. Germline values: CDR1 SGHRS, CDR2 YFSETQ. CDR3 length: 14 amino acids. Trimming cost V 2 bases and J 6 bases, with 14 bases left between them. The chain's CDR3 is CASSFSQQVNGYTF. DNA for the CDR3: TGCGCCAGCAGCTTCTCGCAGCAAGTAAATGGCTACACCTTC.

V and J are TRBV15 and TRBJ1-5; D remains unclear. V gave up 0 bases and J gave up 4 bases, with 1 base separating them. The CDR3 length is 12 residues. Germline CDR1 is LNHNV and CDR2 is YYDKDF (reference sequence). The CDR3 loop reads CATSRDNQPQHF. CDR3 DNA: TGTGCCACCAGCAGAGATAATCAGCCCCAGCATTTT.

This chain connects TRBV28 to TRBJ1-1; no reliable D call. Germline V gene lookup returns CDR1 MDHEN and CDR2 SYDVKM. V was clipped by 5 bases and J by 6 bases, with 16 bases between them. The CDR3 runs 14 residues. The CDR3 region is CASSAGLPRPEAFF. The CDR3 DNA follows: TGTGCCAGCAGTGCGGGCCTCCCGAGGCCTGAAGCTTTCTTT.

This clone has just one count. As DNA, the CDR3 is TGTGCCACTCTTCGACAGGGGGCTGAGGAGCAGTACTTC. It encodes CATLRQGAEEQYF. This rearrangement joins TRBV5-6 to TRBJ2-7; 10 positions agree with TRBD1. The length of the CDR3 is 13 residues. From germline, CDR1 is SGHDT and CDR2 YYEEEE. V trimming: 9 bases; J trimming: 7 bases; junction bases outside the gene matches: 10.

The chain joins TRBV4-1 to TRBJ2-2; D gene unclear. The V end lost 0 bases, the J end lost 6 bases, and 8 bases lay between the germline ends. The CDR3 is made up of 14 amino acids. The germline CDR1 and CDR2 sequences are MGHRA and YSYEKL. The CDR3 bases are TGCGCCAGCAGCCAAGATCCGGTTGCCGGGGAGCTGTTTTTT. This sequence encodes CASSQDPVAGELFF.

This clone was recorded a few times. This sequence joins TRBV13 and TRBJ2-2; D gene unclear. V lost 0 bases, J lost 5 bases, and 7 bases lay in between. The CDR3 length is 14 residues. The germline CDR1 and CDR2 sequences are PRHDT and FYEKMQ (reference sequence). The CDR3 sequence is CASSLGRLTGELFF. The DNA of the CDR3 is TGTGCCAGCAGCTTAGGCAGGTTGACCGGGGAGCTGTTTTTT.

This clone was picked up one time. The chain combines TRBV15 with TRBJ2-6; D gene ambiguous. Looked up from germline, CDR1 is LNHNV and CDR2 is YYDKDF (reference sequence). The CDR3 has 15 amino acids. Trimming cost V 9 bases and J 0 bases, with 12 bases left between them. The CDR3 loop reads CATTAPGSGANVLTF. The CDR3 bases are TGTGCCACTACCGCCCCAGGCTCTGGGGCCAACGTCCTGACTTTC.